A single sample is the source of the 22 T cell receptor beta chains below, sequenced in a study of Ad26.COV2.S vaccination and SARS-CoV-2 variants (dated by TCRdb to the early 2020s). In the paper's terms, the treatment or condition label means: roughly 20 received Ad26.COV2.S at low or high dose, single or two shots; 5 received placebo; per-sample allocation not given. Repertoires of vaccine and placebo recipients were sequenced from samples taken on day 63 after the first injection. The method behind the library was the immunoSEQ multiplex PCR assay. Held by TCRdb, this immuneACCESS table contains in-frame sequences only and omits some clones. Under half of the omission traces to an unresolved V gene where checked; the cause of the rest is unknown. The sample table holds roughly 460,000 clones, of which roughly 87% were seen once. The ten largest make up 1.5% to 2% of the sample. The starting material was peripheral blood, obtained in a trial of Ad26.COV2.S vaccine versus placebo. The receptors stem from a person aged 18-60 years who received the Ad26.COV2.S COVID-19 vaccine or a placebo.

In DNA, the CDR3 is TGTGCCACCAGTGAGTTCTCCAACACCGGGGAGCTGTTTTTT. Translating gives CATSEFSNTGELFF. This sequence joins TRBV24-1 and TRBJ2-2, with D unclear. The CDR3 has 14 residues. The germline CDR1 and CDR2 sequences are KGHDR and SFDVKD. The ends were cut back, 4 bases at V and 2 bases at J, with 7 bases in the middle.

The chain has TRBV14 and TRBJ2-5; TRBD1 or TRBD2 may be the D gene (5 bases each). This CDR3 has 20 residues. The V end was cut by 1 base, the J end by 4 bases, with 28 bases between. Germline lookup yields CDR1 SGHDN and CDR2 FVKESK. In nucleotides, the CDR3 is TGTGCCAGCAGCCAAGTCCATGGGGCCCGGGGCTACAAAAGAGGAGAGACCCAGTACTTC. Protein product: CASSQVHGARGYKRGETQYF.

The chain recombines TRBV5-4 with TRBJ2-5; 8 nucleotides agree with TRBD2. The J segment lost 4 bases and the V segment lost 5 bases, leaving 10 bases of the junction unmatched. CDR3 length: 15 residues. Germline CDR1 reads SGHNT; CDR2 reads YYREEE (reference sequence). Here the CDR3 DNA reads TGTGCCAGCAGTCGAAGCGGGAGTAATCGAGAGACCCAGTACTTC. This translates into CASSRSGSNRETQYF.

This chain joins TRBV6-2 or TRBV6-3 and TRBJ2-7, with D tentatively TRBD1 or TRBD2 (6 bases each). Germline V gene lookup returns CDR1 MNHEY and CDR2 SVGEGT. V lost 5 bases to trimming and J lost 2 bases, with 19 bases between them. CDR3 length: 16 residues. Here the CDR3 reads CASSRHAGWGPYEQYF. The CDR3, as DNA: TGTGCCAGCAGTCGCCACGCGGGATGGGGGCCCTACGAGCAGTACTTC.

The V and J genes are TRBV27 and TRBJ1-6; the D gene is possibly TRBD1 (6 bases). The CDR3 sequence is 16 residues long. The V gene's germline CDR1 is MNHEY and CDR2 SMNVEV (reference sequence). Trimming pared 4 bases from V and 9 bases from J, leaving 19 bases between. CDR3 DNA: TGTGCCAGCAGTTCGGTCCGGGGGCTTGGCTTTTCACCCCTCCACTTT. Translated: CASSSVRGLGFSPLHF.

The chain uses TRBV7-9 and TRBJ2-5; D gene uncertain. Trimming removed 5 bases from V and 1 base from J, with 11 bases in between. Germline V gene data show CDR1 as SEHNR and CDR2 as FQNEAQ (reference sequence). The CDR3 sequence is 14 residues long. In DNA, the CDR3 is TGTGCCAGCAGCCCCGGAGTGGTCCAAGAGACCCAGTACTTC. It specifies CASSPGVVQETQYF.

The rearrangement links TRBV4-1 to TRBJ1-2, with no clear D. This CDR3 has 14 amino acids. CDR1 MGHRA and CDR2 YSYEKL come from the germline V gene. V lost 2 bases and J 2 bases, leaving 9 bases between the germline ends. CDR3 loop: CASSQWRANYGYTF. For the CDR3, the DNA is TGCGCCAGCAGCCAATGGAGGGCCAACTATGGCTACACCTTC.

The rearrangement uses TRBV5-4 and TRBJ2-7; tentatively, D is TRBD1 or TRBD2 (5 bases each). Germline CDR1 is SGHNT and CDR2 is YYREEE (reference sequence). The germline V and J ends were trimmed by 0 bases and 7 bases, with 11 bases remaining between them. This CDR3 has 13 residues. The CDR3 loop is CASSLGGDGEQYF. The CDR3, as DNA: TGTGCCAGCAGCTTGGGAGGGGACGGGGAGCAGTACTTC.

The CDR3 region is CASSGISEETQYF. CDR3 nucleotides: TGTGCCAGCAGCGGTATTAGCGAGGAGACCCAGTACTTC. The chain is built from TRBV3-1 (or the pseudogene TRBV3-2) and TRBJ2-5, with a tentative D call TRBD2 (5 bases). The CDR3 runs to 13 residues. Germline CDR1 is LGHDT and CDR2 is YNNKEL (reference sequence). Trimming left V 5 bases short and J 5 bases short, with 12 bases between.

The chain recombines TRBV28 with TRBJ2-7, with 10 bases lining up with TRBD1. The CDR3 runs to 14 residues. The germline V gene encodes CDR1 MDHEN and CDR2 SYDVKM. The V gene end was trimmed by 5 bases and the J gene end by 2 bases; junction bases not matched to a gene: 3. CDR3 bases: TGTGCCAGCAGTCAAGGACAGGGGGCCTACGAGCAGTACTTC. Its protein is CASSQGQGAYEQYF. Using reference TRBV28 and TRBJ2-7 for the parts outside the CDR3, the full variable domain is DVKVTQSSRYLVKRTGEKVFLECVQDMDHENMFWYRQDPGLGLRLIYFSYDVKMKEKGDIPEGYSVSREKKERFSLILESASTNQTSMYLCASSQGQGAYEQYFGPGTRLTVT.

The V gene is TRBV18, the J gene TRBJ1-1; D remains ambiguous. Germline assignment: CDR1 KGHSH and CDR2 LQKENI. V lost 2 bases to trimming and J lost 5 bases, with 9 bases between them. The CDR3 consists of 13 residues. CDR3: CASSPNDGTEAFF. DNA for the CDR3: TGTGCCAGCTCACCAAATGACGGAACTGAAGCTTTCTTT.

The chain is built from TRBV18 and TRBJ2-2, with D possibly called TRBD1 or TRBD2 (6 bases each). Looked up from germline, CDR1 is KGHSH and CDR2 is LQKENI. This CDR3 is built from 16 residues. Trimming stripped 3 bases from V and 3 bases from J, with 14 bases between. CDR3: CASSPSQGRYTGELFF. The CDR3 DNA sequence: TGTGCCAGCTCACCCTCGCAGGGGAGGTACACCGGGGAGCTGTTTTTT.

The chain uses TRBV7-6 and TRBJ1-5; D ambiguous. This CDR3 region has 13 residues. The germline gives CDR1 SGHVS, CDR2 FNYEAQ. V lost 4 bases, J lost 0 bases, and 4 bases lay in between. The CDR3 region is CASSSHSNQPQHF. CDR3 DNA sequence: TGTGCCAGCAGCTCCCATAGCAATCAGCCCCAGCATTTT.

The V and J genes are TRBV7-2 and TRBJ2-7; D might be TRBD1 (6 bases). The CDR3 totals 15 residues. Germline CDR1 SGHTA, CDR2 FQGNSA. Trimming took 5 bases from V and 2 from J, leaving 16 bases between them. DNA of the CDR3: TGTGCCAGCAGCCCGGGCAGGGGATACCCCTACGAGCAGTACTTC. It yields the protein CASSPGRGYPYEQYF. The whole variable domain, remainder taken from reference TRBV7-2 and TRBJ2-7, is GAGVSQSPSNKVTEKGKDVELRCDPISGHTALYWYRQSLGQGLEFLIYFQGNSAPDKSGLPSDRFSAERTGGSVSTLTIQRTQQEDSAVYLCASSPGRGYPYEQYFGPGTRLTVT.

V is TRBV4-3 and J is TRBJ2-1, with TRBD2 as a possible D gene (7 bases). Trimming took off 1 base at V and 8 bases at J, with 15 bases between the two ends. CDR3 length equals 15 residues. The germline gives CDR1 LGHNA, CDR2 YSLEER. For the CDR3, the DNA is TGCGCCAGCAGCCAAGCCTCGGCGGGGGCCTATGAGCAGTTCTTC. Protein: CASSQASAGAYEQFF.

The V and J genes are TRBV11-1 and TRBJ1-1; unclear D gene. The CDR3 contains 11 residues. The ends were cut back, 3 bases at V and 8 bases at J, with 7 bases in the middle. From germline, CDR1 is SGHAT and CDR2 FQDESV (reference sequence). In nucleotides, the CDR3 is TGTGCCAGCAGCTTTGCGGGGGAAGCTTTCTTT. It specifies CASSFAGEAFF.

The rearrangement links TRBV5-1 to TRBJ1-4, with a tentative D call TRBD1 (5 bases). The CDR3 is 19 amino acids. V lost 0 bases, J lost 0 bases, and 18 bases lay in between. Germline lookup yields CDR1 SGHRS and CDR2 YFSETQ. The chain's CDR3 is CASSLEGILGAATNEKLFF. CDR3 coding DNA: TGCGCCAGCAGCTTGGAGGGGATCCTCGGGGCTGCAACTAATGAAAAACTGTTTTTT.

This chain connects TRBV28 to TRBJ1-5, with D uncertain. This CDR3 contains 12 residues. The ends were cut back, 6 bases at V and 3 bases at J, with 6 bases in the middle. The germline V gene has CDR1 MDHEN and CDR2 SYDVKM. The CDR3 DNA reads TGTGCCAGCAGGTCCAACAATCAGCCCCAGCATTTT. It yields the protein CASRSNNQPQHF.

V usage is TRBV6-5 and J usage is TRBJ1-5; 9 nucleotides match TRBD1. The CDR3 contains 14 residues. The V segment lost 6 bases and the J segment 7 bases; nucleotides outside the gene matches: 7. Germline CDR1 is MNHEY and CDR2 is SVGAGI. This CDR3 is CASSLQGAWQPQHF. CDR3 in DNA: TGTGCCAGCAGCCTACAGGGGGCATGGCAGCCCCAGCATTTT.

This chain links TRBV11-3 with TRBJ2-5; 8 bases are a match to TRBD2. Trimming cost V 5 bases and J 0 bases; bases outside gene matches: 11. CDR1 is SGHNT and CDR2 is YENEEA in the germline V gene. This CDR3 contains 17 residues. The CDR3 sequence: CASSRGGSGTDQETQYF. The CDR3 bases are TGTGCCAGCAGCCGAGGTGGTAGCGGGACGGACCAAGAGACCCAGTACTTC.

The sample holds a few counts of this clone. The CDR3 bases are TGCAGCGCCAGAGATGCGGGAGGGTACGAGCAGTACTTC. Its protein is CSARDAGGYEQYF. This chain connects TRBV29-1 to TRBJ2-7; 9 nucleotides match TRBD2. The J segment lost 4 bases and the V segment lost 7 bases, leaving 8 bases of the junction unmatched. Germline V CDR1 and CDR2: SQVTM, ANQGSEA. This CDR3 has 13 amino acids.

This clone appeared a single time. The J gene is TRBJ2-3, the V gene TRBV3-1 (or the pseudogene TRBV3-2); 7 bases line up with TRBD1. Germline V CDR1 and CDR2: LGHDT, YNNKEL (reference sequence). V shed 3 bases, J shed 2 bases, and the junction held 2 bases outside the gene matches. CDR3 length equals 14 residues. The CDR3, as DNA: TGTGCCAGCAGCCAGGGACAGCTCACAGATACGCAGTATTTT. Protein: CASSQGQLTDTQYF.